A selection of T cell receptor beta chains follows, all from one sample in a study of technical replicates of blood from a handful of donors. Only in-frame clones appear in the TCRdb table, and some are missing; sequencing was by immunoSEQ multiplex PCR. This table has 55,000 to 65,000 clones, around 88% appearing once. Material for sequencing was PBMCs. These TCRs come from a human donor in good health. Some clones in this sample may be carry-over from other donors' samples. CDR3s include the opening cysteine and the closing phenylalanine or tryptophan. Each record gives: clone size, D gene, J gene, V gene, CDR3 DNA, CDR3 protein. D genes are given only for firm matches. Not all rows give a size; the values are once, few, many and, for expanded clones, a class.

abundance: few
d_gene: NA
j_gene: TRBJ2-3
v_gene: TRBV4-3
CDR3nt: TGCGCCAGCAGCTCAGAGGGGGTCCGGGTCACAGATACGCAGTATTTT
CDR3aa: CASSSEGVRVTDTQYF

abundance: NA
d_gene: NA
j_gene: TRBJ2-7
v_gene: TRBV2
CDR3nt: TGTGCCAGCAGTGAAACTAGCTCCTACGAGCAGTACTTC
CDR3aa: CASSETSSYEQYF

abundance: NA
d_gene: NA
j_gene: TRBJ2-2
v_gene: TRBV15
CDR3nt: TGTGCCACCAGCAGAGATTTTGGGCCCGGGGAGCTGTTTTTT
CDR3aa: CATSRDFGPGELFF

abundance: NA
d_gene: NA
j_gene: TRBJ2-1
v_gene: TRBV7-9
CDR3nt: TGTGCCGGAACAGGGAGCTCCTACAATGAGCAGTTCTTC
CDR3aa: CAGTGSSYNEQFF

abundance: NA
d_gene: NA
j_gene: TRBJ2-6
v_gene: TRBV7-2
CDR3nt: TGTGCCAGCAAATCATCGTGGGCAGGGGCCAACGTCCTGACTTTC
CDR3aa: CASKSSWAGANVLTF

abundance: NA
d_gene: TRBD1
j_gene: TRBJ2-7
v_gene: TRBV9
CDR3nt: TGTGCCAGCAGCGCCGGGATAACAGGGGTCAACGAGCAGTACTTC
CDR3aa: CASSAGITGVNEQYF

abundance: NA
d_gene: TRBD1
j_gene: TRBJ2-2
v_gene: TRBV7-9
CDR3nt: TGTGCCAGCAGGCCCACCGGGACAGCTAACACCGGGGAGCTGTTTTTT
CDR3aa: CASRPTGTANTGELFF

abundance: once
d_gene: TRBD1
j_gene: TRBJ2-2
v_gene: TRBV4-2
CDR3nt: TGTGCCAGCAGCCTCCAGGGACAGGGAGGGCCCGGGACCGGGGAGCTGTTTTTT
CDR3aa: CASSLQGQGGPGTGELFF

abundance: NA
d_gene: NA
j_gene: TRBJ2-1
v_gene: TRBV7-2
CDR3nt: TGTGCCAGCGCGATCTACAATGAGCAGTTCTTC
CDR3aa: CASAIYNEQFF

abundance: NA
d_gene: TRBD1
j_gene: TRBJ2-7
v_gene: TRBV19
CDR3nt: TGTGCCACCTCGGGACAGGTGTCCTACGAGCAGTACTTC
CDR3aa: CATSGQVSYEQYF

abundance: NA
d_gene: TRBD2
j_gene: TRBJ2-3
v_gene: TRBV2
CDR3nt: TGTGCCAGCAGTGAAACGGGAGGAAAGGCAGATACGCAGTATTTT
CDR3aa: CASSETGGKADTQYF

abundance: NA
d_gene: TRBD2
j_gene: TRBJ2-7
v_gene: TRBV7-9
CDR3nt: TGTGCCAGCAGCTTACCTAGCGGGACCTACGAGCAGTACTTC
CDR3aa: CASSLPSGTYEQYF

abundance: NA
d_gene: TRBD1
j_gene: TRBJ1-1
v_gene: TRBV10-3
CDR3nt: TGTGCCATCAGTACAGGGGGCACTGAAGCTTTCTTT
CDR3aa: CAISTGGTEAFF

abundance: NA
d_gene: TRBD1
j_gene: TRBJ2-7
v_gene: TRBV7-9
CDR3nt: TGTGCCAGCAGCTCGCCGGGACAGGGGTCGGGCTACGAGCAGTACTTC
CDR3aa: CASSSPGQGSGYEQYF

abundance: NA
d_gene: TRBD1
j_gene: TRBJ1-3
v_gene: TRBV4-3
CDR3nt: TGCGCCAGCAGCCACCAGACAGGGTCTGGAAACACCATATATTTT
CDR3aa: CASSHQTGSGNTIYF

abundance: NA
d_gene: NA
j_gene: TRBJ1-2
v_gene: TRBV7-8
CDR3nt: TGTGCCAGCAGCTTAGAGTTAGGGGGATATGGCTACACCTTC
CDR3aa: CASSLELGGYGYTF

abundance: NA
d_gene: NA
j_gene: TRBJ2-5
v_gene: TRBV7-9
CDR3nt: TGTGCCAGCAGCTTATCTACGTTATGGGAGACCCAGTACTTC
CDR3aa: CASSLSTLWETQYF

abundance: once
d_gene: TRBD2
j_gene: TRBJ2-1
v_gene: TRBV11-2
CDR3nt: TGTGCCAGCAGCTTAGATTGGGCGGGAGTCTACAATGAGCAGTTCTTC
CDR3aa: CASSLDWAGVYNEQFF

abundance: NA
d_gene: TRBD1
j_gene: TRBJ2-7
v_gene: TRBV19
CDR3nt: TGTGCCAGTAGTATGGCCGGGACAGGAGTTTACGAGCAGTACTTC
CDR3aa: CASSMAGTGVYEQYF

abundance: NA
d_gene: TRBD1
j_gene: TRBJ1-5
v_gene: TRBV6-1
CDR3nt: TGTGCCAGCAGTGAATTTCCAGGGGGGTATAGCAATCAGCCCCAGCATTTT
CDR3aa: CASSEFPGGYSNQPQHF

abundance: NA
d_gene: NA
j_gene: TRBJ2-2
v_gene: TRBV18
CDR3nt: TGTGCCAGCTCACCAGGGAGAACGGTAGCGAACACCGGGGAGCTGTTTTTT
CDR3aa: CASSPGRTVANTGELFF

abundance: NA
d_gene: TRBD1
j_gene: TRBJ1-2
v_gene: TRBV29-1
CDR3nt: TGCAGCGTTTATGGACCGACAGGGGAAGAGGGCTACACCTTC
CDR3aa: CSVYGPTGEEGYTF

abundance: NA
d_gene: NA
j_gene: TRBJ2-6
v_gene: TRBV30
CDR3nt: TGTGCCCGCAGGGAGGCTGGGGCCAACGTCCTGACTTTC
CDR3aa: CARREAGANVLTF

abundance: NA
d_gene: TRBD2
j_gene: TRBJ2-5
v_gene: TRBV12-5
CDR3nt: TGTGCTAGTGGCCCCCAAGCGGGGGTCATCGAGACCCAGTACTTC
CDR3aa: CASGPQAGVIETQYF

abundance: NA
d_gene: NA
j_gene: TRBJ1-5
v_gene: TRBV5-6
CDR3nt: TGTGCCAGCAGCGTCGCCGGGGGTACCGGCAATCAGCCCCAGCATTTT
CDR3aa: CASSVAGGTGNQPQHF

abundance: NA
d_gene: TRBD1
j_gene: TRBJ1-5
v_gene: TRBV6-1
CDR3nt: TGTGCCAGCAGTGAACATGGGACAGGGGGCCAGCCCCAGCATTTT
CDR3aa: CASSEHGTGGQPQHF

abundance: many
d_gene: NA
j_gene: TRBJ2-7
v_gene: TRBV25-1
CDR3nt: TGTGCCAGCAGTGAATGGGCAGGAGAGCAGTACTTC
CDR3aa: CASSEWAGEQYF

abundance: once
d_gene: NA
j_gene: TRBJ1-2
v_gene: TRBV4-3
CDR3nt: TGCGCCAGCAGCCAAGATCAGGGGACTAACTATGGCTACACCTTC
CDR3aa: CASSQDQGTNYGYTF

abundance: medium-sized
d_gene: NA
j_gene: TRBJ2-7
v_gene: TRBV10-3
CDR3nt: TGTGCCACCGGGGTCCCAGGGGTTAAAGCCTACGAGCAGTACTTC
CDR3aa: CATGVPGVKAYEQYF

abundance: few
d_gene: NA
j_gene: TRBJ1-2
v_gene: TRBV7-2
CDR3nt: TGTGCCAGCAGCCCCAGGACAAACACAATGAGGGGCTACACCTTC
CDR3aa: CASSPRTNTMRGYTF

abundance: NA
d_gene: TRBD1
j_gene: TRBJ1-3
v_gene: TRBV6-5
CDR3nt: TGTGCCAGCAGTTATCAGGGGGCATCTGGAAACACCATATATTTT
CDR3aa: CASSYQGASGNTIYF

abundance: NA
d_gene: NA
j_gene: TRBJ2-7
v_gene: TRBV2
CDR3nt: TGTGCCAGCACCGAAGGAAGGGGCGGCTACGAGCAGTACTTC
CDR3aa: CASTEGRGGYEQYF

abundance: NA
d_gene: NA
j_gene: TRBJ1-5
v_gene: TRBV27
CDR3nt: TGTGCCAGCAGTTCAATACAGGTCGTTTCAGGTCAGCCCCAGCATTTT
CDR3aa: CASSSIQVVSGQPQHF

abundance: few
d_gene: NA
j_gene: TRBJ1-1
v_gene: TRBV7-2
CDR3nt: TGTGCCAGCAGCTCCTCTCGGGGGATCACTGAAGCTTTCTTT
CDR3aa: CASSSSRGITEAFF

abundance: once
d_gene: NA
j_gene: TRBJ1-1
v_gene: TRBV18
CDR3nt: TGTGCCAGCTCCCGGGGGACGAACACTGAAGCTTTCTTT
CDR3aa: CASSRGTNTEAFF

abundance: once
d_gene: NA
j_gene: TRBJ2-1
v_gene: TRBV14
CDR3nt: TGTGCCAGCAGCCAGGCGAGGGGACGGGGGAATGAGCAGTTCTTC
CDR3aa: CASSQARGRGNEQFF

abundance: NA
d_gene: TRBD2
j_gene: TRBJ2-1
v_gene: TRBV2
CDR3nt: TGTGCCAGCAGGGGAGGGACTAGCGGGAGGAAAAACAATGAGCAGTTCTTC
CDR3aa: CASRGGTSGRKNNEQFF

abundance: NA
d_gene: TRBD1
j_gene: TRBJ2-3
v_gene: TRBV7-2
CDR3nt: TGTGCCAGCAGCTTAGGCAACAGGGGGAAGGCGGCTACGCAGTATTTT
CDR3aa: CASSLGNRGKAATQYF

abundance: NA
d_gene: NA
j_gene: TRBJ2-3
v_gene: TRBV13
CDR3nt: TGTGCCAGCAGCTTATACCCCGAGCCGCAGTATTTT
CDR3aa: CASSLYPEPQYF

abundance: few
d_gene: TRBD1
j_gene: TRBJ1-4
v_gene: TRBV5-1
CDR3nt: TGCGCCAGCAGCTTGGGACAGGGGGACCTACGGCGTGAAAAACTGTTTTTT
CDR3aa: CASSLGQGDLRREKLFF

abundance: NA
d_gene: TRBD2
j_gene: TRBJ2-1
v_gene: TRBV4-3
CDR3nt: TGCGCCAGCAGCCAAGACGAAAACGCCGGGACTAGCGGGGATAGTGAGCAGTTCTTC
CDR3aa: CASSQDENAGTSGDSEQFF

abundance: NA
d_gene: TRBD1
j_gene: TRBJ2-5
v_gene: TRBV7-9
CDR3nt: TGTGCCAGCAGGACAGGGACGGCCCAAGAGACCCAGTACTTC
CDR3aa: CASRTGTAQETQYF

abundance: NA
d_gene: NA
j_gene: TRBJ2-1
v_gene: TRBV30
CDR3nt: TGTGCCTGTCTTTACAGCAGTGAGCAGTTCTTC
CDR3aa: CACLYSSEQFF

abundance: many
d_gene: NA
j_gene: TRBJ1-1
v_gene: TRBV10-3
CDR3nt: TGTGCCATCAGTGAGGTGACAGGCAACACTGAAGCTTTCTTT
CDR3aa: CAISEVTGNTEAFF

abundance: once
d_gene: NA
j_gene: TRBJ2-7
v_gene: TRBV7-6
CDR3nt: TGTGCCAGCAGCATACAGGGAGAATCCTACGAGCAGTACTTC
CDR3aa: CASSIQGESYEQYF

abundance: NA
d_gene: NA
j_gene: TRBJ1-2
v_gene: TRBV30
CDR3nt: TGTGCCTGGACCGAGGACTCGGTAATTACTGGCTACACCTTC
CDR3aa: CAWTEDSVITGYTF

abundance: NA
d_gene: TRBD1
j_gene: TRBJ2-3
v_gene: TRBV7-9
CDR3nt: TGTGCCAGCAGCCCCACCGGGACAGGAGCAGATACGCAGTATTTT
CDR3aa: CASSPTGTGADTQYF

abundance: NA
d_gene: NA
j_gene: TRBJ1-5
v_gene: TRBV15
CDR3nt: TGTGCCACCAGCAGAGAGGCTGGGAGTAATCAGCCCCAGCATTTT
CDR3aa: CATSREAGSNQPQHF

abundance: once
d_gene: TRBD2
j_gene: TRBJ2-1
v_gene: TRBV10-3
CDR3nt: TGTGCCACGGGGGGGCAGGGAGGGGGAAGCTACAATGAGCAGTTCTTC
CDR3aa: CATGGQGGGSYNEQFF

abundance: NA
d_gene: TRBD1
j_gene: TRBJ1-1
v_gene: TRBV19
CDR3nt: TGTGCCAGTAGCCGGACAGGGGGAGGAGGGTACACTGAAGCTTTCTTT
CDR3aa: CASSRTGGGGYTEAFF

abundance: NA
d_gene: NA
j_gene: TRBJ2-2
v_gene: TRBV7-6
CDR3nt: TGTGCCAGCAGCCCCCGGGCAAGTAGCGTCACCGGGGAGCTGTTTTTT
CDR3aa: CASSPRASSVTGELFF

abundance: NA
d_gene: NA
j_gene: TRBJ1-2
v_gene: TRBV6-5
CDR3nt: TGTGCCAGCAGTCGGGGGGGTGTTGTTTTAGGCTACACCTTC
CDR3aa: CASSRGGVVLGYTF

abundance: once
d_gene: TRBD1
j_gene: TRBJ1-5
v_gene: TRBV6-1
CDR3nt: TGTGCCAGCAGACCAGGGGGCGGTGGACGGCCCCAGCATTTT
CDR3aa: CASRPGGGGRPQHF

abundance: once
d_gene: NA
j_gene: TRBJ1-2
v_gene: TRBV7-2
CDR3nt: TGTGCCAGCAGCCCCCTCCGGGGTGGCTACACCTTC
CDR3aa: CASSPLRGGYTF

abundance: NA
d_gene: NA
j_gene: TRBJ2-3
v_gene: TRBV7-8
CDR3nt: TGTGCCAGCAGCCCAGTAGCGAGGCGATCAGATACGCAGTATTTT
CDR3aa: CASSPVARRSDTQYF

abundance: NA
d_gene: NA
j_gene: TRBJ2-1
v_gene: TRBV27
CDR3nt: TGTGCCAGCCGACAGGTTCCCCCGACATTTGGTGAGCAGTTCTTC
CDR3aa: CASRQVPPTFGEQFF

abundance: NA
d_gene: TRBD1
j_gene: TRBJ2-3
v_gene: TRBV4-1
CDR3nt: TGCGCCAGCAGTCGACAGGGGCGCGATACGCAGTATTTT
CDR3aa: CASSRQGRDTQYF

abundance: NA
d_gene: NA
j_gene: TRBJ1-4
v_gene: TRBV15
CDR3nt: TGTGCCACCAGCACATCTGAAAAACTGTTTTTT
CDR3aa: CATSTSEKLFF

abundance: NA
d_gene: NA
j_gene: TRBJ1-1
v_gene: TRBV30
CDR3nt: TGTGCCTGGGGCCGTCGGGAAGCTGAAGCTTTCTTT
CDR3aa: CAWGRREAEAFF